The source of this T cell receptor (beta chain) is a study of OX40 agonist ivuxolimab in advanced cancers. Study at large: Across the patients, intravenous ivuxolimab was delivered every 2 weeks at 0.01 to 10 mg/kg. Enrolled patients in dose escalation had cancers that were hepatocellular carcinoma, melanoma, renal cell or head and neck cancer.

Here immunoSEQ multiplex PCR was the method, and the copy in TCRdb shows in-frame clones only, minus some. Of about 58,000 clones listed, about 85% are singletons. In this sample, this clone turned up a few times. Antigen unknown. Germline CDR1 is SEHNR and CDR2 is FQNEAQ (reference sequence). There are 14 residues in the CDR3. Trimming removed 2 bases from V and 8 bases from J, with 13 bases in between. General observations from the study: Several nonresponders also turned out to have low normalized T-cell clonal expansion. Some of the lowest clonal expansion was seen in partial responders at 0.1-3.0 mg/kg.

Sequencing was performed on CD4+ or CD8+ T cells sorted from blood, taken in a trial of the OX40 agonist ivuxolimab. The V gene is TRBV7-9, the J gene TRBJ1-3, with D tentatively TRBD1 (5 bases). This TCR came from an adult with an advanced solid tumor such as melanoma, head and neck, liver or kidney cancer. The CDR3 here is CASSLNDQGHTIYF. The CDR3 nucleotides are TGTGCCAGCAGCTTAAACGACCAGGGACACACCATATATTTT.